One and the same sample provided the 6 T cell receptor beta chains below, sequenced in a study of blood T cells in healthy people across ages. Using a J-beta primer mix together with a sample-barcoded 5' primer, a second PCR was run for roughly 7 to 11 cycles. MiXCR, applied by TCRdb to the 5' RACE reads, yields one record per CDR3 protein. The sample has almost 550,000 distinct CDR3 sequences, around 24% seen once; the top ten hold roughly 9%. This same sample was also part of a study on T cells of mothers and their children.

Material: blood. These receptors all stem from a boy under 18 in good health.

In its sample, this clonotype was seen a few times. The chain carries TRBV6-1 and TRBJ2-2; D is perhaps TRBD1 (6 bases). This CDR3 comprises 14 residues. V was shortened by 6 bases and J by 6 bases, with 14 bases between the two germline ends. Germline V gene sequence: CDR1 MNHNS, CDR2 SASEGT. CDR3 nucleotides: TGTGCCAGCAGGCGGGCCAGGGGAGCCGGGGAGCTGTTTTTT. Protein sequence: CASRRARGAGELFF.

The V call is TRBV20-1, the J call TRBJ1-4; D is perhaps TRBD1 (6 bases). The CDR3 consists of 17 residues. The germline V gene encodes CDR1 DFQATT and CDR2 SNEGSKA (reference sequence). The V end lost 3 bases, the J end lost 0 bases, and 17 bases lay between the germline ends. CDR3 residues: CSARGAQLSTTNEKLFF. The CDR3 DNA follows: TGCAGTGCTAGGGGGGCTCAACTTTCCACAACTAATGAAAAACTGTTTTTT.

This clonotype turned up a few times. The gene calls are TRBV6-5 and TRBJ1-1; TRBD1 is a possible D gene (5 bases). The CDR3 contains 12 residues. Germline loops: CDR1 MNHEY, CDR2 SVGAGI. V was pared by 7 bases and J by 4 bases, with 10 bases between. This CDR3 reads CASTQGGTEAFF. CDR3 coding DNA: TGTGCCAGCACCCAGGGTGGCACTGAAGCTTTCTTT.

The J gene is TRBJ2-5, the V gene TRBV20-1; the match to TRBD2 covers 8 bases. The J call could be wrong; TRBJ2-7 is a better fit for the DNA end. CDR3 length: 16 residues. CDR1 DFQATT and CDR2 SNEGSKA come from the germline V gene (reference sequence). Here the CDR3 reads CSAGGTSRSTTYEQYF. In DNA, the CDR3 is TGCAGTGCTGGCGGGACTAGTCGATCGACTACCTACGAGCAGTACTTC.

The chain couples TRBV6-5 to TRBJ2-1; 11 bases agree with TRBD2. Germline V gene lookup returns CDR1 MNHEY and CDR2 SVGAGI. V lost 5 bases and J lost 3; bases outside the gene matches: 12. The CDR3 loop spans 18 amino acids. Here the CDR3 DNA reads TGTGCCAGCAGTCTCTTGCTGACTAGCGGGATCGGCTACAATGAGCAGTTCTTC. Its translation: CASSLLLTSGIGYNEQFF.

This clonotype occurred a few times. This chain uses TRBV28 with TRBJ2-7, with D possibly being TRBD1 (5 bases). CDR1 MDHEN and CDR2 SYDVKM come from the germline V gene. The CDR3 contains 15 residues. V was trimmed by 3 bases and J by 7 bases, leaving 19 bases between them. The CDR3 DNA follows: TGTGCCAGCAGTTTCATGACGCGCAGGGTAAGAGAGCAGTACTTC. As protein: CASSFMTRRVREQYF.